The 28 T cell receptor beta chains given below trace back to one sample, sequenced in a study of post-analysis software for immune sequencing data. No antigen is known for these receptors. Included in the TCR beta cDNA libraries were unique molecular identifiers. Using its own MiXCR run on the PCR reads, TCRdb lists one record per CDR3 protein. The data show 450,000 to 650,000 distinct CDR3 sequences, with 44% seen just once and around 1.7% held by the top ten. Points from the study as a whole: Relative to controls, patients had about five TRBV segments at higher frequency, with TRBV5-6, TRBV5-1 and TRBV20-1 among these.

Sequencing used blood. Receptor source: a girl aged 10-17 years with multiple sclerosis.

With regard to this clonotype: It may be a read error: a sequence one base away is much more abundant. As DNA, the CDR3 is TGCAGCGTTAGTGGCGGGAATGAGCAGTACTTC. This gives the protein CSVSGGNEQYF. The chain carries TRBV29-1 and TRBJ2-7; a weak D match, TRBD2 (6 bases). The CDR3 has 11 amino acids. V shed 5 bases and J shed 7 bases, with 12 bases lying between them. The V gene's germline CDR1 is SQVTM and CDR2 ANQGSEA.

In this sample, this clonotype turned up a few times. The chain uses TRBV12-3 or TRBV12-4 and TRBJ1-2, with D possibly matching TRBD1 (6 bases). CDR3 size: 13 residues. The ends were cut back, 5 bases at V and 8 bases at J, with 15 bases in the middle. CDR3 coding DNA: TGTGCCAGCAGTGCCACAGGGTTAGGAGGCTACACCTTC. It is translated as CASSATGLGGYTF.

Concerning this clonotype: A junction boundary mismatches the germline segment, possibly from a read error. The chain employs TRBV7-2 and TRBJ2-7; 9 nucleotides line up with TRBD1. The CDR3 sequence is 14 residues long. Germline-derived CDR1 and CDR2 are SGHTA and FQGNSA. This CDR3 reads CASSLGTGSCEQYF. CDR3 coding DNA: TGTGCCAGCAGCTTGGGGACAGGGTCCTGCGAGCAGTACTTC.

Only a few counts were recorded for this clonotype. CDR3 in amino acids: CASSPVSDNTETQYF. Written as DNA, the CDR3 is TGTGCCAGCAGCCCAGTTTCGGACAATACAGAGACCCAGTACTTC. The V gene is TRBV11-2, the J gene TRBJ2-5, with a weak D call TRBD1 (5 bases). Trimming left V 5 bases short and J 4 bases short, with 17 bases between. The CDR3 contains 15 residues. CDR1 and CDR2 (germline): SGHAT, FQNNGV.

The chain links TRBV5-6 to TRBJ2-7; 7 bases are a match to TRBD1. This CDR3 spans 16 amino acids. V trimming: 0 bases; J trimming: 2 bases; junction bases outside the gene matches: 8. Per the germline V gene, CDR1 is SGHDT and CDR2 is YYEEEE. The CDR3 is CASSLVTGTEPYEQYF. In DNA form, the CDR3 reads TGTGCCAGCAGCTTGGTTACCGGGACAGAGCCCTACGAGCAGTACTTC.

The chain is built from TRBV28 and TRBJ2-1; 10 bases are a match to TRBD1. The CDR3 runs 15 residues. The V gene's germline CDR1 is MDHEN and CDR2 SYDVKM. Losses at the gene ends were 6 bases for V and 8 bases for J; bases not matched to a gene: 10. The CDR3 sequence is CASRPGQGLYDEQFF. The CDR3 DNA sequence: TGTGCCAGCAGACCGGGACAGGGGTTATACGATGAGCAGTTCTTC. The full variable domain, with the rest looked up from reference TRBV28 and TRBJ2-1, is DVKVTQSSRYLVKRTGEKVFLECVQDMDHENMFWYRQDPGLGLRLIYFSYDVKMKEKGDIPEGYSVSREKKERFSLILESASTNQTSMYLCASRPGQGLYDEQFFGPGTRLTVL.

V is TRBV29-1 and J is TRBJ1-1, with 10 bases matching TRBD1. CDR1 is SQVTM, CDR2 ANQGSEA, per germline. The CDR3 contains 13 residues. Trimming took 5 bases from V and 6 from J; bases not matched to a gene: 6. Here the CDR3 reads CSVRGTGVAEAFF. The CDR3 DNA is TGCAGCGTTAGGGGGACAGGGGTTGCTGAAGCTTTCTTT.

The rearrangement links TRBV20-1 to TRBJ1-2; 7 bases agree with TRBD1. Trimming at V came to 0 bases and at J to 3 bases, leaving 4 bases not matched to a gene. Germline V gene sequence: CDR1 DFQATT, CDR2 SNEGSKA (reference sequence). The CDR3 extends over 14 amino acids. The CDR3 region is CSARDGDRDYGYTF. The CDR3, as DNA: TGCAGTGCTAGAGATGGAGACAGGGACTATGGCTACACCTTC.

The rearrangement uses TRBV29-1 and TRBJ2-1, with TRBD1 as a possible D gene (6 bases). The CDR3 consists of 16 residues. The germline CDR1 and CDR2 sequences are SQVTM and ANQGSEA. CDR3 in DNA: TGCTGCGCCCCGGGCCGACAGGTTAGCTCCTACAATGAGCAGTTCTTC. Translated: CCAPGRQVSSYNEQFF.

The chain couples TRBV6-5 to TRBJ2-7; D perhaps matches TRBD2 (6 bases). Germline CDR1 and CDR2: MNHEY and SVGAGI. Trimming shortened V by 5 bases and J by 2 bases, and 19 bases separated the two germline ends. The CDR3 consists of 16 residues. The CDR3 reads CASSRAPGTPTYEQYF. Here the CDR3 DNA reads TGTGCCAGCAGTCGCGCTCCCGGGACTCCTACCTACGAGCAGTACTTC.

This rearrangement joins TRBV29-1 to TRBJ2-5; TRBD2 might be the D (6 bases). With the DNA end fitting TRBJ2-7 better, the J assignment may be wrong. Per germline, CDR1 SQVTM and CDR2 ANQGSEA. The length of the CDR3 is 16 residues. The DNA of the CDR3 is TGCAGCGTCCTTACCGTAGGGGCGGGGATAGGATTCGAGCAGTACTTC. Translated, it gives CSVLTVGAGIGFEQYF.

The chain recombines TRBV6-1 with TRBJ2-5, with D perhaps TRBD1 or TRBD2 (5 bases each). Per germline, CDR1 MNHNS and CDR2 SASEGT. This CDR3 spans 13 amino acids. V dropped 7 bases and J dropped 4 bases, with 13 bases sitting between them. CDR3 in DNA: TGTGCCAGCATTAGGTTTGGGGGAGAGACCCAGTACTTC. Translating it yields CASIRFGGETQYF.

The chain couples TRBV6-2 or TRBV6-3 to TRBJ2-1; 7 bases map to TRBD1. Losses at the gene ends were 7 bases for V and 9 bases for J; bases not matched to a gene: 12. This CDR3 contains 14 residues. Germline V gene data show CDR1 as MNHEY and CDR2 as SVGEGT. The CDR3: CASTYRQGTIEQFF. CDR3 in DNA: TGTGCCAGCACCTACCGACAGGGTACGATTGAGCAGTTCTTC.

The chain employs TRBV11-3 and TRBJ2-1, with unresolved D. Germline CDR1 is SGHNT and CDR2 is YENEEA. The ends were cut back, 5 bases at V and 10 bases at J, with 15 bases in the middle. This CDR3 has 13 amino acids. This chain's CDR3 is CASSPDLITEQFF. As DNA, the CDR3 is TGTGCCAGCAGCCCGGACCTTATAACAGAGCAGTTCTTC.

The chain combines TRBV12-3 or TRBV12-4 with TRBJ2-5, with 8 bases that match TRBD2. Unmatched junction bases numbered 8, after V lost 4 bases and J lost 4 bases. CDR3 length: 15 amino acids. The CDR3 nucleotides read TGTGCCAGCAGTTACGGGACTAGGAAGGGAGAGACCCAGTACTTC. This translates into CASSYGTRKGETQYF.

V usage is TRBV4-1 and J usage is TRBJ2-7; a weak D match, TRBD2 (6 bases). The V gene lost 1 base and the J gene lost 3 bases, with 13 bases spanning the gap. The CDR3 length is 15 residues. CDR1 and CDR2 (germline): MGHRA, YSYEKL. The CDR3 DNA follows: TGCGCCAGCAGCCAAGGCGGGACTCAGGGCTACGAGCAGTACTTC. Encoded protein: CASSQGGTQGYEQYF.

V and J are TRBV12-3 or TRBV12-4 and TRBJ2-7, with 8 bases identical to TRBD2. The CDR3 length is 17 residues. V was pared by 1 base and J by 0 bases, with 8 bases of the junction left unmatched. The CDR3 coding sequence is TGTGCCAGCAGTTTAGAGTCGGGAGGGCCGAACTCCTACGAGCAGTACTTC. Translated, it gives CASSLESGGPNSYEQYF.

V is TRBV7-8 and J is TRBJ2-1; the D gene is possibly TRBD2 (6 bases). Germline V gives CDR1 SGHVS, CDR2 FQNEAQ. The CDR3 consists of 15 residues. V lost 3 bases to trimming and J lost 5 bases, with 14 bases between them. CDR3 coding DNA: TGTGCCAGCAGCTTTCGCGGGACGGACAACAATGAGCAGTTCTTC. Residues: CASSFRGTDNNEQFF.

The DNA for the CDR3 is TGCAGTGCTCTGACACTGCTTGGGGGTTTAGGGGATGAGCAGTTCTTC. This encodes CSALTLLGGLGDEQFF. The chain combines TRBV20-1 with TRBJ2-1; tentatively, D is TRBD1 or TRBD2 (5 bases each). The CDR3 sequence is 16 residues long. CDR1 is DFQATT and CDR2 is SNEGSKA in the germline V gene (reference sequence). V was clipped by 5 bases and J by 8 bases, with 25 bases between them.

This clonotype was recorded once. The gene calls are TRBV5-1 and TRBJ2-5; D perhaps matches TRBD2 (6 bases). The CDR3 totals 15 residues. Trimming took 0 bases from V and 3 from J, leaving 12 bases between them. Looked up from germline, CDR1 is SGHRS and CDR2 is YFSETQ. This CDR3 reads CASSLGPAGKETQYF. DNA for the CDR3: TGCGCCAGCAGCTTGGGACCGGCGGGGAAAGAGACCCAGTACTTC.

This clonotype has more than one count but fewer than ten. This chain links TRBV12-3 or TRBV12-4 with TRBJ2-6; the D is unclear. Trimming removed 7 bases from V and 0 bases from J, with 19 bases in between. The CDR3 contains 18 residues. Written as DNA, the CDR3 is TGTGCCAGCAACTTCCCGGGTCCTCAATCCTCTGGGGCCAACGTCCTGACTTTC. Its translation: CASNFPGPQSSGANVLTF.

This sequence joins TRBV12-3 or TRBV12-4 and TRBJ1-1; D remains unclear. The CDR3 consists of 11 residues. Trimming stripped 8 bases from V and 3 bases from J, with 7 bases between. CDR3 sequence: CASLGYTEAFF. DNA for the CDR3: TGTGCCAGCCTGGGATACACTGAAGCTTTCTTT.

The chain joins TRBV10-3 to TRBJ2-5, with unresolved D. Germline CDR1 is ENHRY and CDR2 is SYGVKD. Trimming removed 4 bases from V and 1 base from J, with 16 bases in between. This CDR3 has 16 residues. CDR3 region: CAISVALGPSQETQYF. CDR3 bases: TGTGCCATCAGTGTGGCCCTAGGACCTTCCCAAGAGACCCAGTACTTC.

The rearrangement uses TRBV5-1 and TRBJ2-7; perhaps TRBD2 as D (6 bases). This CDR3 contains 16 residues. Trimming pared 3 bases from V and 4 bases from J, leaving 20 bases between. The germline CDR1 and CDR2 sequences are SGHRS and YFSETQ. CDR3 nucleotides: TGCGCCAGCAGCTCCCCGGGACGGGGGAGACCGTACGAGCAGTACTTC. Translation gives CASSSPGRGRPYEQYF.

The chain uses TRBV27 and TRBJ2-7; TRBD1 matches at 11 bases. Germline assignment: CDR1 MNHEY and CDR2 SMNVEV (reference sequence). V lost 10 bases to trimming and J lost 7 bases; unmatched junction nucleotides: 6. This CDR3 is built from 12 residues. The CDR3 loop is CAIRTGGGEQYF. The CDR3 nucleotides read TGTGCCATACGGACAGGGGGCGGGGAGCAGTACTTC.

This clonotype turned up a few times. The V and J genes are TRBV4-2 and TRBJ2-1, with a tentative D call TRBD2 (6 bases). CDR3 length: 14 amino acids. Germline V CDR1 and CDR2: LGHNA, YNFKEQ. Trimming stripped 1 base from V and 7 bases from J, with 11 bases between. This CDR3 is CASSQGWGRNEQFF. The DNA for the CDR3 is TGTGCCAGCAGCCAAGGGTGGGGGAGGAATGAGCAGTTCTTC.

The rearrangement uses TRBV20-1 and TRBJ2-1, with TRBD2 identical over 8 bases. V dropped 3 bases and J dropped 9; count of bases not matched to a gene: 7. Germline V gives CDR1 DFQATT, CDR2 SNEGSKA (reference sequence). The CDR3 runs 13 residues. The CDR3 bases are TGCAGTGCTAGTGTACTAGCGGTGGCTGAGCAGTTCTTC. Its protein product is CSASVLAVAEQFF.

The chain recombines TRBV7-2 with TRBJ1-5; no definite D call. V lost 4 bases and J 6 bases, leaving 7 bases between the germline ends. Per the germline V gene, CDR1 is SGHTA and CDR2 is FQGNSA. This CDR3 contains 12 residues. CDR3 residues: CASSSFRQPQHF. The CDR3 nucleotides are TGTGCCAGCAGCTCATTCCGTCAGCCCCAGCATTTT.